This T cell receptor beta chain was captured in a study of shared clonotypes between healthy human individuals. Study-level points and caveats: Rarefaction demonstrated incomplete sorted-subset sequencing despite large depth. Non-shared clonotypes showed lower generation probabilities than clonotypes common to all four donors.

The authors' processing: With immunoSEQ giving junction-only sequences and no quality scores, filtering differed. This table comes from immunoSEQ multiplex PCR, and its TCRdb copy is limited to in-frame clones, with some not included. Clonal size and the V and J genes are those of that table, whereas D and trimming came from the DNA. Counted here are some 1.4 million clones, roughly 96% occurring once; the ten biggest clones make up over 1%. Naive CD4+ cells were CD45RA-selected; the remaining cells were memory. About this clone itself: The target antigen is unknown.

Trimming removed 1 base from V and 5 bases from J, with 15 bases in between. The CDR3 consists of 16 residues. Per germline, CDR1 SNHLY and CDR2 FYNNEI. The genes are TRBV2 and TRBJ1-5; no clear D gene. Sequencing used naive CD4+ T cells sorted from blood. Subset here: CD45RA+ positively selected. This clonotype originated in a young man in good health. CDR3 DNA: TGTGCCAGCAGTGAAGGCGGCAGGCGATTATATCAGCCCCAGCATTTT. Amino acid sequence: CASSEGGRRLYQPQHF.